This T cell receptor beta chain was sequenced for a study of T cells expressing NK-cell markers. The wider study: With respect to HCMV, seven of the eight sequenced donors were seropositive, and one was seronegative. The study's findings and limits: What remained unclear was the HCMV specificity of expanded NKG2C+ T cell clones.

Comment on this clonotype: Its antigen is undetermined.

For each CDR3 protein, TCRdb gives one entry from its re-call of the 5' RACE reads, without DNA. Its table records 500,000 or so distinct CDR3 sequences. Germline V CDR1 and CDR2: DFQATT, SNEGSKA (reference sequence). The CDR3 is made up of 14 amino acids. Sequencing was carried out using blood T cells: a sorted CD56 or NKG2C T cell subset, CD4+ or CD8+ T cells, or bulk PBMC T cells (not recorded which). The chain uses TRBV20-1 and TRBJ1-2. The TCR was taken from a man aged 18 to 30 in good health. The CDR3 sequence: CSARDRRFYYGYTF.